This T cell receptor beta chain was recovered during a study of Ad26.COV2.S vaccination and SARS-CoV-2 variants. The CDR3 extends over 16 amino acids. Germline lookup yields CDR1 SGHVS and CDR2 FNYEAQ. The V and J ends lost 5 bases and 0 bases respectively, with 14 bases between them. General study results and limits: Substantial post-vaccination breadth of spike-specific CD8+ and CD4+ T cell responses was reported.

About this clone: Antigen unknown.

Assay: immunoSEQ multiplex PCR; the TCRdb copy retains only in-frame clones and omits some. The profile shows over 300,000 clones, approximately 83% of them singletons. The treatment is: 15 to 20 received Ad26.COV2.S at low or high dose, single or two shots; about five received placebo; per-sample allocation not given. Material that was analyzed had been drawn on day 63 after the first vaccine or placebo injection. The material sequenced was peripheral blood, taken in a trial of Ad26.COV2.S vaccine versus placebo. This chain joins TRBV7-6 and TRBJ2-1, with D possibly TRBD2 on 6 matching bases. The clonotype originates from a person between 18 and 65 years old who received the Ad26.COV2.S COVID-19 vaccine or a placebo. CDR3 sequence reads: CASSPWGGVSYNEQFF. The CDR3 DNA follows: TGTGCCAGCAGCCCGTGGGGCGGGGTCTCCTACAATGAGCAGTTCTTC.